Listed below are T cell receptor beta chains from one sample, sequenced in a study of CD8+ T cells in alopecia areata. Assay: immunoSEQ multiplex PCR; the TCRdb copy retains only in-frame clones and omits some. The sample has around 300,000 clones, roughly 60% seen once. The sample here was CD4+ T cells sorted from blood, taken at roughly week 52, from a patient treated with tofacitinib. The receptors were gathered from a human donor with alopecia areata. The conserved cysteine and the conserved F or W are not part of the CDR3 here. Each record gives: V gene, clone size, CDR3 protein. Clone size is given for some rows only: seen once, a few or many times, or a class if the clone is expanded.

v_gene: TRBV4-2
abundance: -
CDR3aa: ASSQRRVNSPLH

v_gene: TRBV29-1
abundance: few
CDR3aa: SVLGGRSYEQY

v_gene: TRBV29-1
abundance: -
CDR3aa: SVRWYGNYGYT

v_gene: TRBV30
abundance: -
CDR3aa: AWSQNRPNYGYT

v_gene: TRBV13
abundance: few
CDR3aa: ASSFSGGVQETQY

v_gene: TRBV30
abundance: -
CDR3aa: AWKQELNTEAF

v_gene: TRBV4-1
abundance: -
CDR3aa: ASSRLGLAGDTDTQY

v_gene: TRBV5-4
abundance: -
CDR3aa: ASSSDRDYGYT

v_gene: TRBV9
abundance: -
CDR3aa: ASSVDVGGSGETQY

v_gene: TRBV29-1
abundance: -
CDR3aa: SPFRVAGANVLT

v_gene: TRBV5-1
abundance: -
CDR3aa: ASSFVSGSSYNEQF

v_gene: TRBV5-1
abundance: -
CDR3aa: ASSLAVAEGKTQY

v_gene: TRBV6-5
abundance: -
CDR3aa: ASRRGFRTEAF

v_gene: TRBV30
abundance: once
CDR3aa: AWSRRRPGTDTQY

v_gene: TRBV27
abundance: -
CDR3aa: ASSSWGLGGTEKLF

v_gene: TRBV4-1
abundance: once
CDR3aa: ASSQEAWWTEAF

v_gene: TRBV7-9
abundance: -
CDR3aa: ASSLRARGTEAF

v_gene: TRBV5-1
abundance: -
CDR3aa: ASSVGAADQPQH

v_gene: TRBV9
abundance: -
CDR3aa: ASSAADTQY

v_gene: TRBV5-5
abundance: -
CDR3aa: ASSKGQVGNEQF

v_gene: TRBV6-6
abundance: -
CDR3aa: ASTKRGRDTQY

v_gene: TRBV29-1
abundance: few
CDR3aa: SVEVQAGNYGYT

v_gene: TRBV7-8
abundance: few
CDR3aa: ASSFRGLEKLF

v_gene: TRBV11-1
abundance: few
CDR3aa: ASSHREGGFYEQY

v_gene: TRBV5-6
abundance: -
CDR3aa: ASSLRGVGSYEQY

v_gene: TRBV5-6
abundance: -
CDR3aa: ASSPVGQLNTEAF

v_gene: TRBV19
abundance: few
CDR3aa: ASSIMEGYTEAF

v_gene: TRBV15
abundance: -
CDR3aa: ATTSSGTGYQPQH

v_gene: TRBV30
abundance: -
CDR3aa: AWNGLLTEAF

v_gene: TRBV30
abundance: -
CDR3aa: AWGQGGTEAF

v_gene: TRBV7-9
abundance: few
CDR3aa: ASSDGGGFYEQY

v_gene: TRBV14
abundance: -
CDR3aa: ASSQELGYQETQY

v_gene: TRBV2
abundance: -
CDR3aa: ASLGDRASTDTQY

v_gene: TRBV30
abundance: -
CDR3aa: AWSTNRGGEQF

v_gene: TRBV20-1
abundance: -
CDR3aa: RAQENTEAF

v_gene: TRBV25-1
abundance: -
CDR3aa: ASGSIYSNQPQH

v_gene: TRBV5-4
abundance: once
CDR3aa: ASSFGQGRSEQY

v_gene: TRBV5-1
abundance: -
CDR3aa: ASSFDRAEYGYT

v_gene: TRBV30
abundance: -
CDR3aa: AWSPETNTEAF

v_gene: TRBV15
abundance: few
CDR3aa: ATSRDQGRGSGYT

v_gene: TRBV15
abundance: -
CDR3aa: ATSRDLYQQF

v_gene: TRBV18
abundance: -
CDR3aa: ASSLSGGEHSSPLH

v_gene: TRBV7-2
abundance: -
CDR3aa: ASSPEAGRLGYT

v_gene: TRBV6-5
abundance: few
CDR3aa: ASSRTGVTDTQY